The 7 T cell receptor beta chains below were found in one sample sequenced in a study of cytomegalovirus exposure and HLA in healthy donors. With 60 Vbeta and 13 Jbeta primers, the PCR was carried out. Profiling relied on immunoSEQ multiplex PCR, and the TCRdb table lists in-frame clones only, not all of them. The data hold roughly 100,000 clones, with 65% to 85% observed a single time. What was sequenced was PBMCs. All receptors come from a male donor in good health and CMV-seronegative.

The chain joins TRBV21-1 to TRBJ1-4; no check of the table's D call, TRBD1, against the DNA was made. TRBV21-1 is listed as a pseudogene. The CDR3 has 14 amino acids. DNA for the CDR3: TGTGCCTCCTCAGGGGGATTAGCTAATGAAAAACTGTTTTTT. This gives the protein CASSGGLANEKLFF.

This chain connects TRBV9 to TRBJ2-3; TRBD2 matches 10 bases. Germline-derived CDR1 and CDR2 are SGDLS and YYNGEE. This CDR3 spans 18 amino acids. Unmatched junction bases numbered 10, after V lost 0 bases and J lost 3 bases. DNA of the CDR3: TGTGCCAGCAGCGTAGGCCCTAGCGGGAGAGAACATACAGATACGCAGTATTTT. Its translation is CASSVGPSGREHTDTQYF.

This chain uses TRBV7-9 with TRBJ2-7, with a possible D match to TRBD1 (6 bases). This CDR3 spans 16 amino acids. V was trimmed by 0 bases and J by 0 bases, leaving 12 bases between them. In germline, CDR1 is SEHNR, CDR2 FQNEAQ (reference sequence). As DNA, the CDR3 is TGTGCCAGCAGCTTAGCGCAGGGGACCGCCTCCTACGAGCAGTACTTC. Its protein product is CASSLAQGTASYEQYF.

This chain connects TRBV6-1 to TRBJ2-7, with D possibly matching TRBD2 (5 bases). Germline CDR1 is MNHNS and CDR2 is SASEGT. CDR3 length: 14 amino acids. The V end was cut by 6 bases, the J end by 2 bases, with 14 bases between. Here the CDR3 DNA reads TGTGCCAGCAGCCTCCGTCGGGGTACCTACGAGCAGTACTTC. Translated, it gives CASSLRRGTYEQYF.

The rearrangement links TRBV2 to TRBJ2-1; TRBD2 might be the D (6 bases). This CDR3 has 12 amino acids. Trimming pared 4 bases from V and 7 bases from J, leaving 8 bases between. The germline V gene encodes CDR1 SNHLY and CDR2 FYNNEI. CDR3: CASSALANEQFF. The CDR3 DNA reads TGTGCCAGCAGTGCACTAGCTAATGAGCAGTTCTTC.

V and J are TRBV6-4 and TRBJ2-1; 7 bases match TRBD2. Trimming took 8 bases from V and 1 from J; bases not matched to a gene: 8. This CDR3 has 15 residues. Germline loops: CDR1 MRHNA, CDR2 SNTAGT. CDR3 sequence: CASARRGESYNEQFF. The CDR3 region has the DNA TGTGCCAGCGCCCGTCGGGGGGAGTCCTACAATGAGCAGTTCTTC.

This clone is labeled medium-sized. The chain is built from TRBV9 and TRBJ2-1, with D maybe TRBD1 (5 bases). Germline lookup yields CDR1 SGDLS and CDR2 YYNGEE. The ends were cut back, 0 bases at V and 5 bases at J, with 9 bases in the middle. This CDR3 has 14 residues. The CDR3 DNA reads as TGTGCCAGCAGCGTAGATGGGGCCGACAATGAGCAGTTCTTC. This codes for CASSVDGADNEQFF.